The 11 T cell receptor beta chains presented below share a single source sample, sequenced in a study of shared clonotypes between healthy human individuals. Assay: immunoSEQ multiplex PCR; the TCRdb copy retains only in-frame clones and omits some. The table has under 2.5 million clones, 85% to 95% seen once. Input material: naive CD4+ T cells from PBMCs. Subset noted: CD45RA+ positively selected. The origin of the receptors is a man younger than 35 in good health. Some clones in this sample may be carry-over from other donors' samples.

This chain joins TRBV7-3 and TRBJ1-2; 7 bases fit TRBD1. The germline V gene has CDR1 SGHTA and CDR2 FQGTGA. The J segment lost 3 bases and the V segment lost 0 bases, leaving 4 bases of the junction unmatched. This CDR3 spans 15 amino acids. CDR3 nucleotide sequence: TGTGCCAGCAGCTTAACAAGGCAGGGGGACTATGGCTACACCTTC. This gives the protein CASSLTRQGDYGYTF.

The chain carries TRBV19 and TRBJ2-7; 8 bases line up with TRBD1. The CDR3 is 12 amino acids. Germline loops: CDR1 LNHDA, CDR2 SQIVND (reference sequence). Unmatched junction bases numbered 3, after V lost 5 bases and J lost 6 bases. The CDR3 loop reads CASSPTGVEQYF. CDR3 DNA: TGTGCCAGTAGTCCGACAGGGGTCGAGCAGTACTTC.

CDR3 residues: CASSRQGYTGELFF. The CDR3 DNA sequence: TGTGCCAGCAGTCGACAGGGGTACACCGGGGAGCTGTTTTTT. The genes are TRBV28 and TRBJ2-2; 8 bases match TRBD1. The CDR3 consists of 14 residues. V lost 5 bases to trimming and J lost 3 bases; unmatched junction nucleotides: 2. Looked up from germline, CDR1 is MDHEN and CDR2 is SYDVKM.

In this sample, this clone turned up a few times. This specimen includes other DNA sequences encoding the same CDR3. V is TRBV9 and J is TRBJ1-1, with 7 nucleotides matching TRBD1. The CDR3 totals 14 residues. Unmatched junction bases numbered 3, after V lost 3 bases and J lost 1 base. Germline V lookup: CDR1 SGDLS, CDR2 YYNGEE. The CDR3 DNA sequence: TGTGCCAGCAGCGCGACAGGGCAGAACACTGAAGCTTTCTTT. This gives the protein CASSATGQNTEAFF.

The V call is TRBV7-2, the J call TRBJ2-7; TRBD2 agrees at 15 bases. The CDR3 is made up of 16 amino acids. Trimming at V came to 4 bases and at J to 4 bases, leaving 5 bases not matched to a gene. Looked up from germline, CDR1 is SGHTA and CDR2 is FQGNSA. CDR3 loop: CASSWTSGRGEYEQYF. Written as DNA, the CDR3 is TGTGCCAGCAGCTGGACTAGCGGGAGGGGCGAATACGAGCAGTACTTC.

V usage is TRBV29-1 and J usage is TRBJ2-5; possibly TRBD2 for D (6 bases). The germline V gene encodes CDR1 SQVTM and CDR2 ANQGSEA. With 4 bases removed from V and 3 bases from J, the gap between germline ends came to 9 bases. CDR3 length equals 12 residues. The chain's CDR3 is CSVAVAEETQYF. DNA of the CDR3: TGCAGCGTTGCGGTAGCGGAAGAGACCCAGTACTTC.

CDR3 DNA sequence: TGTGCCAGCAGTTACTCGATGGGACAGGGCACTGAAGCTTTCTTT. Its translation: CASSYSMGQGTEAFF. V usage is TRBV6-6 and J usage is TRBJ1-1, with TRBD1 matching over 9 bases. CDR3 length equals 15 residues. V lost 0 bases, J lost 4 bases, and 3 bases stayed unmatched. Germline CDR1 is MNHNY and CDR2 is SVGAGI (reference sequence).

The V and J genes are TRBV30 and TRBJ2-7; 7 bases are a match to TRBD2. Germline CDR1 is GTSNPN and CDR2 is SVGIG (reference sequence). V shed 3 bases, J shed 2 bases, and the junction held 16 bases outside the gene matches. There are 17 residues in the CDR3. CDR3 residues: CAWRGGRGGIQPYEQYF. The DNA of the CDR3 is TGTGCCTGGAGGGGAGGGCGGGGCGGGATACAACCCTACGAGCAGTACTTC. The whole variable domain, remainder taken from reference TRBV30 and TRBJ2-7, is SQTIHQWPATLVQPVGSPLSLECTVEGTSNPNLYWYRQAAGRGLQLLFYSVGIGQISSEVPQNLSASRPQDRQFILSSKKLLLSDSGFYLCAWRGGRGGIQPYEQYFGPGTRLTVT.

The rearrangement uses TRBV7-8 and TRBJ1-6; maybe TRBD1 (5 bases). In germline, CDR1 is SGHVS, CDR2 FQNEAQ. The CDR3 loop spans 13 amino acids. Between the trimmed V and J ends, which lost 5 bases and 10 bases, there was a span of 12 bases. The CDR3 coding sequence is TGTGCCAGCAGCCGGCGCGGGGACTCACCCCTCCACTTT. Its translation is CASSRRGDSPLHF. The complete variable domain, with remaining parts taken from reference TRBV7-8 and TRBJ1-6, reads GAGVSQSPRYKVAKRGQDVALRCDPISGHVSLFWYQQALGQGPEFLTYFQNEAQLDKSGLPSDRFFAERPEGSVSTLKIQRTQQEDSAVYLCASSRRGDSPLHFGNGTRLTVT.

This chain links TRBV28 with TRBJ2-3; 7 bases are shared with TRBD1. This CDR3 spans 17 amino acids. The J segment lost 4 bases and the V segment lost 7 bases, leaving 17 bases of the junction unmatched. Germline V gene sequence: CDR1 MDHEN, CDR2 SYDVKM. CDR3 region: CASNPSAQGGQADTQYF. DNA for the CDR3: TGTGCCAGCAACCCCTCAGCACAAGGGGGCCAAGCAGATACGCAGTATTTT.

V usage is TRBV7-8 and J usage is TRBJ1-5; D may be TRBD1 (6 bases). This CDR3 region has 18 residues. V lost 5 bases and J 0 bases, leaving 20 bases between the germline ends. Germline V gene sequence: CDR1 SGHVS, CDR2 FQNEAQ. The CDR3: CASSQAFRDIYSNQPQHF. The CDR3, as DNA: TGTGCCAGCAGCCAAGCATTCCGGGACATCTATAGCAATCAGCCCCAGCATTTT.